A selection of T cell receptor beta chains follows, all from one sample in a study of type 1 regulatory T cells. A single record per CDR3 protein comes from TCRdb applying MiXCR to the reads. The data contain some 90,000 distinct CDR3 sequences, 31% of them singletons. The sequenced sample was CD4+ T cells, either the whole sample or a sorted fraction (not recorded which). The receptors were sampled from a human donor in good health. Each CDR3 is given with its conserved first and last residue. The D gene is left open where the match is weak. Some rows mark clone size as missing; the rest say once, few, many or name a class of expanded clone.

abundance	d_gene	v_gene	j_gene	CDR3aa	CDR3nt
few	-	TRBV7-2	TRBJ2-5	CASSLGVVRGAQYF	TGTGCCAGCAGCTTAGGGGTAGTAAGGGGGGCCCAGTACTTC
few	TRBD1	TRBV3-1	TRBJ2-3	CASSQVQGESDTQYF	TGTGCCAGCAGCCAAGTACAGGGGGAATCGGATACGCAGTATTTT
-	-	TRBV7-9	TRBJ2-4	CASSPQGLQYF	TGTGCCAGCAGCCCACAGGGTCTCCAGTACTTC
-	-	TRBV7-2	TRBJ2-2	CASSLNWRVGELFF	TGTGCCAGCAGCTTAAATTGGAGAGTCGGGGAGCTGTTTTTT
once	-	TRBV19	TRBJ1-5	CASKGRQNSNQPQHF	TGTGCCAGTAAGGGGCGGCAAAATAGCAATCAGCCCCAGCATTTT
-	-	TRBV10-2	TRBJ2-7	CASRPGAASSHEQYF	TGCGCCAGCAGACCCGGAGCAGCGAGCTCCCACGAGCAGTACTTC
-	TRBD2	TRBV10-3	TRBJ2-7	CAIRREDASYEQYF	TGTGCTATCCGGCGGGAGGACGCCTCCTACGAGCAGTACTTC
-	TRBD1	TRBV20-1	TRBJ1-5	CSARDRGGLSNQPQHF	TGCAGTGCTAGAGATAGAGGGGGCCTTAGCAATCAGCCCCAGCATTTT
few	-	TRBV7-2	TRBJ2-7	CASSLGVRGVPEQYF	TGTGCCAGCAGCTTAGGAGTCAGGGGAGTCCCCGAGCAGTACTTC
-	TRBD1	TRBV19	TRBJ1-5	CASSLQGDGQPQHF	TGTGCCAGTAGTTTACAGGGGGATGGCCAGCCCCAGCATTTT
-	-	TRBV6-5	TRBJ2-1	CASSHVLGSSYNEQFF	TGTGCCAGCAGCCACGTTTTGGGGTCCTCCTACAATGAGCAGTTCTTC
few	-	TRBV13	TRBJ2-3	CASSTSRTDTQYF	TGTGCCAGCAGCACCAGTAGGACAGATACGCAGTATTTT
-	-	TRBV29-1	TRBJ2-7	CSVKAGDRTYEQYF	TGCAGCGTCAAGGCGGGGGACAGGACCTACGAGCAGTACTTC
-	TRBD2	TRBV5-1	TRBJ2-1	CASSLGTSGSYGIEQFF	TGCGCCAGCAGCCTCGGGACTAGCGGATCATATGGTATTGAGCAGTTCTTC
-	TRBD2	TRBV9	TRBJ2-5	CASSAQGTTPRETQYF	TGTGCCAGCAGCGCCCAAGGGACTACACCTCGGGAGACCCAGTACTTC
few	TRBD2	TRBV10-2	TRBJ2-3	CASSEPPGLAGSTDTQYF	TGCGCCAGCAGTGAGCCGCCGGGACTAGCGGGTAGCACAGATACGCAGTATTTT
few	-	TRBV12-3/TRBV12-4	TRBJ2-3	CASSLVSGTGDTQYF	TGTGCCAGCAGTTTGGTAAGCGGAACCGGGGATACGCAGTATTTT
-	TRBD1	TRBV20-1	TRBJ1-6	CSAITGTGGFPRNSPLHF	TGCAGTGCTATAACCGGGACAGGGGGCTTCCCACGGAATTCACCCCTCCACTTT
few	TRBD1	TRBV20-1	TRBJ2-3	CSARGLQGVLPTDTQYF	TGCAGTGCTAGAGGCTTACAGGGGGTACTCCCCACAGATACGCAGTATTTT
few	-	TRBV7-2	TRBJ2-5	CASSLGIGRQETQYF	TGTGCCAGCAGCTTAGGGATAGGGCGGCAGGAGACCCAGTACTTC
-	-	TRBV7-8	TRBJ2-5	CASSLGGGWETQYF	TGTGCCAGCAGCTTAGGGGGGGGCTGGGAGACCCAGTACTTC
-	-	TRBV20-1	TRBJ1-4	CSARGPVFNEKLFF	TGCAGTGCGCGGGGCCCCGTGTTTAATGAAAAACTGTTTTTT
-	TRBD2	TRBV27	TRBJ2-1	CASSLSTTSGMIDEQFF	TGTGCCAGCAGTTTATCGACGACTAGCGGGATGATCGATGAGCAGTTCTTC
-	TRBD2	TRBV20-1	TRBJ2-2	CSARDGASGRIGELFF	TGCAGTGCTAGAGATGGGGCTAGCGGGAGGATCGGGGAGCTGTTTTTT
few	-	TRBV18	TRBJ1-5	CASSPEIRRPSQPQHF	TGTGCCAGCTCACCAGAAATCAGGCGCCCAAGTCAGCCCCAGCATTTT
-	-	TRBV20-1	TRBJ2-3	CSAREPDGTDTQYF	TGCAGTGCTAGAGAGCCCGATGGGACAGATACGCAGTATTTT
few	-	TRBV6-6	TRBJ2-2	CAIGAGELFF	TGTGCAATCGGAGCCGGGGAGCTGTTTTTT